The T cell receptor beta chain under discussion was sequenced for a study of blood T cell repertoires in COVID-19. Across the whole study: The United States, Italy and Spain supplied acute and convalescent COVID-19 samples. PBMCs, B-cell-depleted T cells, or T cells provided the cDNA or gDNA that made up the material.

Sequencing used immunoSEQ multiplex PCR; TCRdb keeps in-frame clones, though not all of them. The data show around 110,000 clones, with approximately 82% seen just once and approximately 7% held by the top ten. Losses at the gene ends were 4 bases for V and 6 bases for J; bases not matched to a gene: 10. The CDR3 runs to 14 residues. Germline V gene sequence: CDR1 SGHKS, CDR2 YYEKEE (reference sequence). This clone was observed a few times. The clonotype was recovered from a man between 65 and 80 years old with active or convalescent COVID-19. Sequenced input: peripheral blood. The chain recombines TRBV5-5 with TRBJ2-7, with 7 bases identical to TRBD1. The CDR3 region has the DNA TGTGCCAGCAGCCTGACGGACAGGTTTGGCGAGCAGTACTTC. Residues: CASSLTDRFGEQYF.